The next 7 T cell receptor beta chains were all read from a single sample in a study of blood T cell repertoires in COVID-19. This table comes from immunoSEQ multiplex PCR, and its TCRdb copy is limited to in-frame clones, with some not included. The sample yields about 130,000 clones, about 88% seen once. The sequencing input was peripheral blood. All receptors derive from a man in his 60s with COVID-19, enrolled during active disease.

The chain has TRBV10-3 and TRBJ2-7, with 7 nucleotides matching TRBD1. The germline V gene encodes CDR1 ENHRY and CDR2 SYGVKD. V was pared by 0 bases and J by 4 bases, with 3 bases of the junction left unmatched. This CDR3 is built from 14 residues. CDR3: CAISESETGYEQYF. The CDR3 coding sequence is TGTGCCATCAGTGAGTCGGAGACAGGGTACGAGCAGTACTTC.

This CDR3 is CASLLAGVADTQYF. Written as DNA, the CDR3 is TGTGCCAGCTTGCTAGCGGGAGTGGCAGATACGCAGTATTTT. The genes are TRBV2 and TRBJ2-3; the match to TRBD2 covers 10 bases. The CDR3 contains 14 residues. V lost 8 bases to trimming and J lost 4 bases; unmatched junction nucleotides: 6. The germline CDR1 and CDR2 sequences are SNHLY and FYNNEI. Drawing the rest from reference TRBV2 and TRBJ2-3, the complete variable domain is EPEVTQTPSHQVTQMGQEVILRCVPISNHLYFYWYRQILGQKVEFLVSFYNNEISEKSEIFDDQFSVERPDGSNFTLKIRSTKLEDSAMYFCASLLAGVADTQYFGPGTRLTVL.

The gene calls are TRBV11-3 and TRBJ2-3; 14 bases map to TRBD2. Trimming cost V 5 bases and J 4 bases; bases outside gene matches: 14. CDR1 is SGHNT and CDR2 is YENEEA in the germline V gene. This CDR3 region has 19 residues. The CDR3, as DNA: TGTGCCAGCAGCCCCACCCGGGGACTAGCGGGAGAAGGGCCAGATACGCAGTATTTT. This gives the protein CASSPTRGLAGEGPDTQYF.

The chain carries TRBV6-5 and TRBJ2-5; D is possibly TRBD2 (6 bases). The CDR3 sequence is 13 residues long. CDR1 is MNHEY, CDR2 SVGAGI, per germline. V was pared by 6 bases and J by 7 bases, with 15 bases between. The CDR3 region has the DNA TGTGCCAGCAGGAAGACTAGTCAGGGGACCCAGTACTTC. The encoded protein is CASRKTSQGTQYF.

This chain links TRBV7-3 with TRBJ1-5; D is possibly TRBD1 (5 bases). Germline V CDR1 and CDR2: SGHTA, FQGTGA. With 5 bases removed from V and 5 bases from J, the gap between germline ends came to 10 bases. The CDR3 consists of 13 residues. CDR3 in DNA: TGTGCCAGCAGCCCCGCCAGGGATCAGCCCCAGCATTTT. Its translation: CASSPARDQPQHF.

The CDR3 DNA reads as TGTGCCAGTAGTGATCGGACAGGGGGGGTACGCGAGCAGTACTTC. It codes for CASSDRTGGVREQYF. The chain links TRBV19 to TRBJ2-7; 10 nucleotides agree with TRBD1. This CDR3 contains 15 residues. V was pared by 5 bases and J by 6 bases, with 10 bases of the junction left unmatched. CDR1 and CDR2 from the germline V gene are LNHDA and SQIVND (reference sequence). Combining the CDR3 with reference TRBV19 and TRBJ2-7 gives the whole variable domain DGGITQSPKYLFRKEGQNVTLSCEQNLNHDAMYWYRQDPGQGLRLIYYSQIVNDFQKGDIAEGYSVSREKKESFPLTVTSAQKNPTAFYLCASSDRTGGVREQYFGPGTRLTVT.

The V gene is TRBV19, the J gene TRBJ2-3; TRBD1 might be the D (6 bases). This CDR3 comprises 16 residues. Germline V gene data show CDR1 as LNHDA and CDR2 as SQIVND (reference sequence). The ends were cut back, 1 base at V and 0 bases at J, with 11 bases in the middle. In nucleotides, the CDR3 is TGTGCCAGTAGTATAGTACCAGGGGTGAGCACAGATACGCAGTATTTT. This encodes CASSIVPGVSTDTQYF.